The rows below give T cell receptor beta chains drawn from one sample of a study of cytomegalovirus exposure and HLA in healthy donors. The assay was immunoSEQ multiplex PCR, and TCRdb's table has in-frame clones only and misses some. The profile shows around 150,000 clones, 66% of them singletons. The sample was PBMCs. These receptors all come from a human donor in good health. CDR3s include the opening cysteine and the closing phenylalanine or tryptophan. Each record gives: CDR3 length, D gene, clone size, J gene, V gene, CDR3 protein, CDR3 DNA. The D gene is left open where the match is weak. Only some rows state a clone size, as once, few, many or a class for expanded clones.

13 | - | - | TRBJ2-1 | TRBV9 | CASSVGHYNEQFF | TGTGCCAGCAGCGTGGGCCACTACAATGAGCAGTTCTTC
14 | - | - | TRBJ1-5 | TRBV19 | CATSPVNSNQPQHF | TGTGCCACCTCACCGGTGAATAGCAATCAGCCCCAGCATTTT
16 | TRBD1 | - | TRBJ2-3 | TRBV9 | CASSPQGARQSDTQYF | TGTGCCAGCAGCCCTCAGGGGGCCCGACAATCAGATACGCAGTATTTT
14 | TRBD2 | - | TRBJ2-7 | TRBV18 | CASSPREGQNEQYF | TGTGCCAGCTCACCTCGGGAGGGCCAGAACGAGCAGTACTTC
16 | TRBD2 | - | TRBJ2-5 | TRBV2 | CASRGGTSGSSETQYF | TGTGCCAGCAGGGGGGGGACTAGCGGGAGCTCAGAGACCCAGTACTTC
14 | - | - | TRBJ2-5 | TRBV6-5 | CASSIGGEQETQYF | TGTGCCAGCAGTATCGGAGGAGAGCAAGAGACCCAGTACTTC
14 | - | - | TRBJ2-6 | TRBV7-9 | CASSLASGANVLTF | TGTGCCAGCAGCCTAGCCTCCGGGGCCAACGTCCTGACTTTC
15 | - | - | TRBJ2-4 | TRBV7-6 | CASSLSAGWENIQYF | TGTGCCAGCAGCCTAAGCGCGGGGTGGGAAAACATTCAGTACTTC
15 | - | - | TRBJ2-7 | TRBV15 | CATSVAGALNYEQYF | TGTGCCACCAGCGTGGCAGGGGCCCTAAACTACGAGCAGTACTTC
19 | TRBD1 | - | TRBJ2-5 | TRBV5-8 | CASSTGGGQGVIVQETQYF | TGTGCCAGCAGCACGGGAGGGGGACAGGGGGTTATTGTACAAGAGACCCAGTACTTC
15 | - | - | TRBJ2-3 | TRBV5-1 | CASSLGGDFTDTQYF | TGCGCCAGCAGCCTAGGAGGGGACTTCACAGATACGCAGTATTTT
13 | TRBD2 | once | TRBJ2-3 | TRBV6-4 | CASSATSLDTQYF | TGTGCCAGCAGTGCGACTAGCCTGGATACGCAGTATTTT
14 | TRBD1 | - | TRBJ2-7 | TRBV6-5 | CASTLGRGSYEQYF | TGTGCCAGCACTCTGGGCAGGGGGTCCTACGAGCAGTACTTC
12 | TRBD1 | - | TRBJ1-2 | TRBV5-1 | CASSPGQGAITF | TGCGCCAGCAGCCCAGGACAGGGGGCGATTACCTTC
16 | TRBD1 | - | TRBJ2-7 | TRBV12-5 | CASGFGPGQGAGEQYF | TGTGCTAGTGGTTTCGGACCGGGACAGGGAGCAGGAGAGCAGTACTTC
16 | TRBD2 | - | TRBJ2-5 | TRBV7-8 | CASSLAGGVDEETQYF | TGTGCCAGCAGCTTAGCGGGGGGGGTCGATGAAGAGACCCAGTACTTC
15 | - | few | TRBJ2-1 | TRBV7-9 | CASSSWGGRDNEQFF | TGTGCCAGCAGCTCTTGGGGAGGAAGAGACAATGAGCAGTTCTTC
14 | - | - | TRBJ2-1 | TRBV28 | CASTLALTYNEQFF | TGTGCCAGCACCTTAGCGTTGACCTACAATGAGCAGTTCTTC
14 | TRBD1 | - | TRBJ1-2 | TRBV27 | CASSPHRGNYGYTF | TGTGCCAGCAGTCCCCACAGGGGAAACTATGGCTACACCTTC
16 | TRBD1 | - | TRBJ2-5 | TRBV5-4 | CASSFGQGGLGETQYF | TGTGCCAGCAGCTTCGGACAGGGGGGGTTAGGAGAGACCCAGTACTTC
16 | TRBD2 | - | TRBJ2-7 | TRBV15 | CATSRDISGRAYEQYF | TGTGCCACCAGCAGAGATATTAGCGGGAGGGCCTACGAGCAGTACTTC
15 | TRBD1 | - | TRBJ2-3 | TRBV7-3 | CASSRQGWGTDTQYF | TGTGCCAGCAGCCGACAGGGGTGGGGCACAGATACGCAGTATTTT
15 | TRBD1 | once | TRBJ2-7 | TRBV2 | CASSVLGQGPYEQYF | TGTGCCAGCAGTGTATTGGGACAGGGCCCGTACGAGCAGTACTTC
16 | - | - | TRBJ2-3 | TRBV19 | CASSIYFQASTDTQYF | TGTGCCAGTAGTATATATTTTCAGGCTTCCACAGATACGCAGTATTTT
15 | TRBD1 | once | TRBJ2-1 | TRBV5-1 | CASSSGTGAFDEQFF | TGCGCCAGCAGCTCTGGGACAGGGGCATTCGATGAGCAGTTCTTC
13 | - | few | TRBJ2-1 | TRBV7-8 | CASSLVQDNEQFF | TGTGCCAGCAGCTTAGTACAGGACAATGAGCAGTTCTTC
13 | TRBD1 | - | TRBJ1-2 | TRBV7-2 | CASSTTGVRGYTF | TGTGCCAGCAGCACGACAGGGGTGCGGGGCTACACCTTC
15 | - | few | TRBJ2-5 | TRBV18 | CASSPPGLTQETQYF | TGTGCCAGCTCACCACCCGGACTGACCCAAGAGACCCAGTACTTC
15 | - | - | TRBJ2-3 | TRBV18 | CASSQLTPDTDTQYF | TGTGCCAGCTCACAGCTGACTCCCGACACAGATACGCAGTATTTT
15 | TRBD2 | - | TRBJ2-7 | TRBV7-9 | CASSSEGLAGVEQYF | TGTGCCAGCAGCTCCGAAGGACTAGCGGGAGTCGAGCAGTACTTC